Listed below are T cell receptor beta chains from one sample, sequenced in a study of T cells after posttransplantation cyclophosphamide. The data were produced by immunoSEQ multiplex PCR, yet TCRdb's version contains in-frame clones alone and is incomplete. This sample has some 40,000 clones, each found more than once. The material sequenced was PBMCs. Receptor source: a woman between 45 and 60 years old in good health and a related stem cell transplant donor. CDR3s include the opening cysteine and the closing phenylalanine or tryptophan. D genes are given only for firm matches. Where a row states a size, it is once, few, many or the class of an expanded clone; other rows omit it.

>TRBJ2-3|NA|TRBV28|many
CASCATDTQYF
TGTGCCAGCTGCGCGACAGATACGCAGTATTTT
>TRBJ1-1|TRBD1|TRBV6-1|many
CASSLKQGRTEAFF
TGTGCCAGCAGCTTGAAACAGGGGAGGACTGAAGCTTTCTTT
>TRBJ2-7|TRBD1|TRBV5-1|many
CASSRWGTDEQYF
TGCGCCAGCAGCCGCTGGGGGACAGACGAGCAGTACTTC
>TRBJ2-7|TRBD1|TRBV28|few
CASNDPWTGRSYEQYF
TGTGCCAGCAACGACCCCTGGACAGGGCGTTCCTACGAGCAGTACTTC
>TRBJ2-2|TRBD1|TRBV11-2|many
CAGGTGLRVTSGELFF
TGTGCCGGGGGGACAGGGTTGCGGGTAACGTCCGGGGAGCTGTTTTTT
>TRBJ1-1|NA|TRBV27|few
CASSLHWRNTEAFF
TGTGCCAGCAGCTTACATTGGAGGAACACTGAAGCTTTCTTT
>TRBJ2-1|NA|TRBV6-1|many
CASTLSGDLEQFF
TGTGCCAGCACCCTTTCGGGGGACCTAGAGCAGTTCTTC
>TRBJ2-3|NA|TRBV7-3|many
CASSLTGHRDDTQYF
TGTGCCAGCAGCTTAACAGGCCACAGAGACGATACGCAGTATTTT
>TRBJ2-2|TRBD1|TRBV30|many
CAWMGQGPTGELFF
TGTGCCTGGATGGGACAGGGTCCCACCGGGGAGCTGTTTTTT
>TRBJ2-5|NA|TRBV7-3|many
CASSPQAGQETQYF
TGTGCCAGCAGCCCCCAGGCGGGTCAAGAGACCCAGTACTTC
>TRBJ2-7|NA|TRBV6-1|NA
CASSVPGTYSYEQYF
TGTGCCAGCAGTGTTCCGGGGACTTACTCCTACGAGCAGTACTTC
>TRBJ2-7|NA|TRBV6-5|many
CASSSNRIHEQYF
TGTGCCAGCAGTAGCAACAGGATCCACGAGCAGTACTTC
>TRBJ2-2|TRBD2|TRBV11-2|many
CASRRLAGVGGELFF
TGTGCCAGCAGACGACTAGCGGGGGTAGGCGGGGAGCTGTTTTTT
>TRBJ2-1|NA|TRBV18|many
CASSPANNEQFF
TGTGCCAGCTCACCAGCTAACAATGAGCAGTTCTTC
>TRBJ1-2|TRBD1|TRBV5-1|many
CASSLAQGALNYGYTF
TGCGCCAGCAGCTTGGCCCAGGGGGCACTGAACTATGGCTACACCTTC
>TRBJ1-2|NA|TRBV27|many
CASSPFGFNYGYTF
TGTGCCAGCAGTCCCTTCGGGTTCAACTATGGCTACACCTTC
>TRBJ1-2|TRBD1|TRBV5-1|many
CASSPGTGSPGYTF
TGCGCCAGCAGCCCCGGGACAGGGTCCCCCGGCTACACCTTC
>TRBJ2-7|NA|TRBV28|many
CASSRPGHPSYEQYF
TGTGCCAGCAGCCGACCGGGACACCCCTCCTACGAGCAGTACTTC
>TRBJ2-7|NA|TRBV19|many
CASSSRTGDPYEQYF
TGTGCCAGTAGTTCGAGGACGGGGGATCCCTACGAGCAGTACTTC